Shown below are 15 T cell receptor beta chains from a single sample sequenced in a study of blood T cell repertoires in COVID-19. Measured with immunoSEQ multiplex PCR; TCRdb has only the in-frame clones, and not every one. The profile shows a few hundred thousand clones, 80% to 90% of them singletons. The sequenced sample was PBMCs or T cells enriched from blood (not recorded which). These receptors originate from a woman aged 55-75 years who had recovered from COVID-19.

The chain links TRBV14 to TRBJ1-1; 7 bases align to TRBD1. J gave up 7 bases and V 1 base, and 6 bases lay outside the gene matches. This CDR3 is built from 14 residues. CDR1 and CDR2 (germline): SGHDN, FVKESK. CDR3 nucleotides: TGTGCCAGCAGCCAAGGCAGACAGGGATATGAAGCTTTCTTT. The encoded protein is CASSQGRQGYEAFF.

The J gene is TRBJ2-2, the V gene TRBV6-4; tentatively, D is TRBD1 (5 bases). This CDR3 contains 14 residues. Looked up from germline, CDR1 is MRHNA and CDR2 is SNTAGT. Trimming shortened V by 5 bases and J by 6 bases, and 13 bases separated the two germline ends. In DNA form, the CDR3 reads TGTGCCAGCAGTCCATCCACAGGTGCCGGGGAGCTGTTTTTT. Its translation is CASSPSTGAGELFF.

This clone was seen a single time. This rearrangement joins TRBV7-6 to TRBJ1-1, with TRBD1 matching over 10 bases. The V and J ends lost 5 bases and 4 bases, in that order; junction bases with no gene match: 7. Germline CDR1 and CDR2: SGHVS and FNYEAQ. The CDR3 runs to 15 residues. The CDR3 DNA reads TGTGCCAGCAGCCTCTGGACAGGGGGGAGCACTGAAGCTTTCTTT. Its protein is CASSLWTGGSTEAFF.

The V and J genes are TRBV5-1 and TRBJ1-4, with D possibly TRBD1 on 5 matching bases. The ends were cut back, 0 bases at V and 8 bases at J, with 17 bases in the middle. This CDR3 contains 16 residues. Germline V gene lookup returns CDR1 SGHRS and CDR2 YFSETQ. The CDR3 reads CASSLAATGIDEKLFF. The CDR3 DNA reads TGCGCCAGCAGCTTGGCGGCAACAGGTATTGACGAAAAACTGTTTTTT.

CDR3 sequence: CASEDGKGGYTF. DNA of the CDR3: TGTGCCAGCGAGGACGGGAAGGGAGGCTACACCTTC. The V and J genes are TRBV3-1 (or the pseudogene TRBV3-2) and TRBJ1-2; D ambiguous. Per the germline V gene, CDR1 is LGHDT and CDR2 is YNNKEL (reference sequence). The CDR3 is 12 residues long. With 8 bases removed from V and 8 bases from J, the gap between germline ends came to 15 bases.

The chain combines TRBV28 with TRBJ2-7; 11 positions match TRBD2. The CDR3 is 15 amino acids. The germline CDR1 and CDR2 sequences are MDHEN and SYDVKM. The V segment lost 4 bases and the J segment 1 base; nucleotides outside the gene matches: 3. CDR3 nucleotides: TGTGCCAGCAGTTCCGGGACTAGCGGTTCCTACGAGCAGTACGTC. This encodes CASSSGTSGSYEQYV.

This rearrangement joins TRBV3-1 (or the pseudogene TRBV3-2) to TRBJ1-3, with no clear D. The CDR3 spans 14 residues. V gave up 1 base and J gave up 4 bases, with 8 bases separating them. Germline CDR1 and CDR2: LGHDT and YNNKEL (reference sequence). The CDR3 DNA reads as TGTGCCAGCAGCCAAGCCGGGTTGGGAAACACCATATATTTT. Its translation: CASSQAGLGNTIYF.

The J gene is TRBJ2-2, the V gene TRBV7-9; 7 nucleotides match TRBD2. There are 16 residues in the CDR3. Germline CDR1 SEHNR, CDR2 FQNEAQ (reference sequence). The V segment lost 5 bases and the J segment 5 bases; nucleotides outside the gene matches: 11. The CDR3 spells CASSAREGPATGELFF. The CDR3 DNA follows: TGTGCCAGCAGCGCAAGGGAGGGACCGGCAACCGGGGAGCTGTTTTTT.

This clone was seen a few times. The chain uses TRBV30 and TRBJ1-1; D gene ambiguous. This CDR3 is built from 14 residues. Deletions cut 4 bases from V and 0 bases from J, with 12 bases between. Germline loops: CDR1 GTSNPN, CDR2 SVGIG (reference sequence). Written as DNA, the CDR3 is TGTGCCTGGAACAGAGAACGCCTGAACACTGAAGCTTTCTTT. Amino acids: CAWNRERLNTEAFF.

The chain recombines TRBV7-9 with TRBJ2-1, with D tentatively TRBD1 (6 bases). The CDR3 has 16 residues. Germline V lookup: CDR1 SEHNR, CDR2 FQNEAQ (reference sequence). Trimming stripped 5 bases from V and 7 bases from J, with 21 bases between. The CDR3 DNA reads TGTGCCAGCAGCAGGACAGCCGTAAGTGTAAGGAATGAGCAGTTCTTC. Protein: CASSRTAVSVRNEQFF. Variable domain in full (rest from reference TRBV7-9 and TRBJ2-1): DTGVSQNPRHKITKRGQNVTFRCDPISEHNRLYWYRQTLGQGPEFLTYFQNEAQLEKSRLLSDRFSAERPKGSFSTLEIQRTEQGDSAMYLCASSRTAVSVRNEQFFGPGTRLTVL.

This clone was seen only once. The chain has TRBV27 and TRBJ2-2, with 11 bases identical to TRBD2. CDR1 is MNHEY, CDR2 SMNVEV, per germline (reference sequence). The CDR3 is 17 residues long. The V gene end was trimmed by 5 bases and the J gene end by 5 bases; junction bases not matched to a gene: 10. The CDR3 reads CASSPRSGGAVTGELFF. CDR3 coding DNA: TGTGCCAGCAGTCCCCGTAGCGGGGGGGCCGTGACCGGGGAGCTGTTTTTT.

The genes are TRBV3-1 (or the pseudogene TRBV3-2) and TRBJ1-2; tentative D call: TRBD1 (5 bases). Germline V lookup: CDR1 LGHDT, CDR2 YNNKEL (reference sequence). There are 15 residues in the CDR3. Between the trimmed V and J ends, which lost 1 base and 5 bases, there was a span of 14 bases. CDR3 DNA: TGTGCCAGCAGCCAAGCCGCTTGGGGCTCGTATGGCTACACCTTC. Translated: CASSQAAWGSYGYTF.

The genes are TRBV19 and TRBJ1-2; D may be TRBD1 (5 bases). Germline-derived CDR1 and CDR2 are LNHDA and SQIVND (reference sequence). CDR3 length: 15 amino acids. The V end lost 4 bases, the J end lost 3 bases, and 15 bases lay between the germline ends. The chain's CDR3 is CASSTRAGRDYGYTF. CDR3 nucleotide sequence: TGTGCCAGTAGTACCCGGGCAGGGAGGGACTATGGCTACACCTTC.

This chain joins TRBV12-5 and TRBJ2-5; tentative D call: TRBD1 (6 bases). CDR1 and CDR2 from the germline V gene are LGHNT and FRNRAP. V shed 5 bases and J shed 5 bases, with 12 bases lying between them. CDR3 size: 13 residues. CDR3 nucleotides: TGTGCTAGTGGTCCGGGACATGGGGAGACCCAGTACTTC. This translates into CASGPGHGETQYF.

Only one count was recorded for this clone. The V gene is TRBV9, the J gene TRBJ2-1; TRBD1 might be the D (5 bases). Germline values: CDR1 SGDLS, CDR2 YYNGEE. This CDR3 is 15 amino acids long. Trimming pared 0 bases from V and 9 bases from J, leaving 16 bases between. The CDR3 region has the DNA TGTGCCAGCAGCGTAGCGGCAGGGCCTTGGAGTGAGCAGTTCTTC. Residues: CASSVAAGPWSEQFF. Complete variable domain (other parts from reference TRBV9 and TRBJ2-1): DSGVTQTPKHLITATGQRVTLRCSPRSGDLSVYWYQQSLDQGLQFLIQYYNGEERAKGNILERFSAQQFPDLHSELNLSSLELGDSALYFCASSVAAGPWSEQFFGPGTRLTVL.